These 32 T cell receptor beta chains originate from one sample sequenced in a study of T cell responses to AZD1222 COVID-19 vaccine. This table comes from immunoSEQ multiplex PCR, and its TCRdb copy is limited to in-frame clones, with some not included. In the table there are 84,000 or so clones, around nine tenths of which are singletons. The source was peripheral blood, collected on day 0 of AZD1222 vaccination. The receptors were sampled from an adult in good health.

This chain uses TRBV30 with TRBJ1-2; D may be TRBD1 (5 bases). The ends were cut back, 4 bases at V and 6 bases at J, with 15 bases in the middle. The CDR3 is made up of 13 amino acids. Germline CDR1 is GTSNPN and CDR2 is SVGIG (reference sequence). The CDR3 DNA follows: TGTGCCTGGAACCCCGGCCAGGGCCATGGCTACACCTTC. Protein product: CAWNPGQGHGYTF.

The chain couples TRBV6-6 to TRBJ2-1; D might be TRBD2 (6 bases). The germline gives CDR1 MNHNY, CDR2 SVGAGI (reference sequence). The CDR3 spans 15 residues. The V end lost 2 bases, the J end lost 1 base, and 9 bases lay between the germline ends. The CDR3 DNA reads as TGTGCCAGCAGTTACCAGGAGGGTTCCTACAATGAGCAGTTCTTC. As protein: CASSYQEGSYNEQFF.

J is TRBJ1-2 and V is TRBV6-5; possible D gene TRBD1, 6 bases. Germline lookup yields CDR1 MNHEY and CDR2 SVGAGI. Trimming left V 6 bases short and J 5 bases short, with 13 bases between. The CDR3 is 13 residues long. CDR3 amino acids: CASRQGRGYGYTF. The CDR3 DNA reads as TGTGCCAGCAGACAGGGTAGGGGATATGGCTACACCTTC.

The gene calls are TRBV6-4 and TRBJ1-2; D perhaps matches TRBD1 (6 bases). This CDR3 is built from 12 residues. Germline values: CDR1 MRHNA, CDR2 SNTAGT. With 6 bases removed from V and 10 bases from J, the gap between germline ends came to 15 bases. The CDR3, as DNA: TGTGCCAGCAGCGCCGGGGACAATGCCTACACCTTC. It codes for CASSAGDNAYTF.

The chain has TRBV19 and TRBJ2-7; D may be TRBD1 (5 bases). V lost 3 bases to trimming and J lost 4 bases, with 7 bases between them. Per the germline V gene, CDR1 is LNHDA and CDR2 is SQIVND (reference sequence). The CDR3 length is 12 residues. CDR3 DNA: TGTGCCAGTAGTATCCAGGGTTACGAGCAGTACTTC. It encodes CASSIQGYEQYF.

This clone was counted a single time. The rearrangement links TRBV24-1 to TRBJ1-2; D not certain. Trimming removed 10 bases from V and 1 base from J, with 12 bases in between. Germline CDR1 is KGHDR and CDR2 is SFDVKD. The CDR3 covers 13 residues. CDR3 nucleotides: TGTGCCACAAACGGCGAGATTAACTATGGCTACACCTTC. This codes for CATNGEINYGYTF.

This sequence joins TRBV6-1 and TRBJ1-5; D is perhaps TRBD1 (5 bases). The CDR3 totals 13 residues. Trimming removed 3 bases at V and 7 bases at J, with 10 bases between. CDR1 and CDR2 from the germline V gene are MNHNS and SASEGT. The CDR3 coding sequence is TGTGCCAGCAGTGAGGCAGGGCGGCAGCCCCAGCATTTT. Translating it yields CASSEAGRQPQHF.

The gene calls are TRBV7-3 and TRBJ2-1, with 11 nucleotides matching TRBD2. The CDR3 length is 17 residues. The junction had 11 bases not matched to a gene; V was cut back by 5 bases and J by 5 bases. Germline lookup yields CDR1 SGHTA and CDR2 FQGTGA. The CDR3 region has the DNA TGTGCCAGCAGCCTCGGGACTAGCGGATACACTAACAATGAGCAGTTCTTC. Its protein is CASSLGTSGYTNNEQFF.

This sequence joins TRBV10-3 and TRBJ2-4; D possibly corresponds to TRBD2 (6 bases). This CDR3 contains 14 residues. The V gene's germline CDR1 is ENHRY and CDR2 SYGVKD. Trimming left V 0 bases short and J 7 bases short, with 10 bases between. CDR3 bases: TGTGCCATCAGTGAGTCGCGGGGTCAGAACATTCAGTACTTC. Amino acids: CAISESRGQNIQYF.

This sequence joins TRBV5-4 and TRBJ2-3, with TRBD2 identical over 9 bases. V shed 0 bases and J 3 bases; nucleotides not matched to a gene: 11. The germline V gene has CDR1 SGHNT and CDR2 YYREEE (reference sequence). The CDR3 spans 18 residues. Here the CDR3 DNA reads TGTGCCAGCAGCTTGGTTGGTGCGGGAGGGCCTTGGACAGATACGCAGTATTTT. Protein: CASSLVGAGGPWTDTQYF.

The chain combines TRBV2 with TRBJ1-4; 10 bases match TRBD1. The ends lost 5 bases at V and 3 bases at J; junction bases unmatched: 9. Germline loops: CDR1 SNHLY, CDR2 FYNNEI. The CDR3 extends over 17 amino acids. CDR3 protein: CASSRDRGSTANEKLFF. The CDR3 DNA reads as TGTGCCAGCAGTCGGGACAGGGGATCGACTGCTAATGAAAAACTGTTTTTT.

The J gene is TRBJ2-1, the V gene TRBV27; TRBD1 might be the D (6 bases). Trimming shortened V by 7 bases and J by 4 bases, and 14 bases separated the two germline ends. CDR3 length: 14 residues. Germline-derived CDR1 and CDR2 are MNHEY and SMNVEV (reference sequence). CDR3 loop: CASTQGTNYNEQFF. The CDR3 coding sequence is TGTGCCAGCACCCAAGGGACAAATTACAATGAGCAGTTCTTC.

This CDR3 is CASSYRTGNYEQYF. CDR3 nucleotides: TGTGCCAGCAGCTACAGGACAGGGAACTACGAGCAGTACTTC. The chain links TRBV5-6 to TRBJ2-7, with 8 bases aligning to TRBD1. The germline V gene has CDR1 SGHDT and CDR2 YYEEEE. V lost 3 bases, J lost 3 bases, and 5 bases stayed unmatched. The CDR3 consists of 14 residues.

V usage is TRBV19 and J usage is TRBJ2-3, with 12 positions matching TRBD2. Germline CDR1 reads LNHDA; CDR2 reads SQIVND (reference sequence). J gave up 5 bases and V 3 bases, and 6 bases lay outside the gene matches. CDR3 length: 16 amino acids. The DNA of the CDR3 is TGTGCCAGTAGTATGACTAGCGGGAGATTGCGAGATACGCAGTATTTT. It translates to CASSMTSGRLRDTQYF.

The genes are TRBV5-4 and TRBJ2-3; 7 bases are a match to TRBD1. Trimming took 3 bases from V and 2 from J; bases not matched to a gene: 6. CDR1 is SGHNT, CDR2 YYREEE, per germline (reference sequence). The length of the CDR3 is 15 residues. CDR3 amino acids: CASSSWDSSTDTQYF. CDR3 sequence (DNA): TGTGCCAGCAGCTCATGGGACAGTTCCACAGATACGCAGTATTTT.

The chain combines TRBV18 with TRBJ1-5, with D possibly being TRBD1 (6 bases). V was pared by 3 bases and J by 1 base, with 16 bases between. The CDR3 totals 17 residues. CDR1 and CDR2 from the germline V gene are KGHSH and LQKENI. The CDR3 loop reads CASSPPLLGASNQPQHF. CDR3 in DNA: TGTGCCAGCTCACCTCCACTTTTGGGGGCGAGCAATCAGCCCCAGCATTTT.

The gene calls are TRBV7-3 and TRBJ1-2; TRBD1 aligns across 9 bases. The CDR3 runs to 13 residues. Trimming cost V 5 bases and J 8 bases; bases outside gene matches: 6. The germline gives CDR1 SGHTA, CDR2 FQGTGA. CDR3 nucleotides: TGTGCCAGCAGCCCGGGACAGGGAGAAGGCTACACCTTC. Translated, it gives CASSPGQGEGYTF. Together with reference TRBV7-3 and TRBJ1-2, the CDR3 gives the full variable domain: GAGVSQTPSNKVTEKGKYVELRCDPISGHTALYWYRQSLGQGPEFLIYFQGTGAADDSGLPNDRFFAVRPEGSVSTLKIQRTERGDSAVYLCASSPGQGEGYTFGSGTRLTVV.

The chain couples TRBV3-1 (or the pseudogene TRBV3-2) to TRBJ2-4; D may correspond to TRBD1 or TRBD2 (6 bases each). The CDR3 totals 17 residues. The ends were cut back, 2 bases at V and 3 bases at J, with 17 bases in the middle. The germline V gene encodes CDR1 LGHDT and CDR2 YNNKEL (reference sequence). The CDR3 nucleotides are TGTGCCAGCAGCCAACATACGGCCGGAGGGGGCAAAAACATTCAGTACTTC. It yields the protein CASSQHTAGGGKNIQYF.

J is TRBJ2-1 and V is TRBV29-1, with TRBD2 matching 8 bases. The V and J ends lost 6 bases and 9 bases, in that order; junction bases with no gene match: 4. The CDR3 is 11 residues long. Germline assignment: CDR1 SQVTM and CDR2 ANQGSEA. In DNA form, the CDR3 reads TGCAGCGTCCGGACTAGCACTGAGCAGTTCTTC. Protein product: CSVRTSTEQFF.

The rearrangement uses TRBV5-8 and TRBJ1-2, with D possibly being TRBD1 (6 bases). The V end was cut by 0 bases, the J end by 4 bases, with 7 bases between. Germline CDR1 and CDR2: SGHTS and YDEGEE. The CDR3 has 13 amino acids. CDR3 in amino acids: CASSLEGGYGYTF. CDR3 in DNA: TGTGCCAGCAGCTTGGAAGGGGGCTATGGCTACACCTTC.

The chain couples TRBV7-8 to TRBJ1-2, with 7 bases fitting TRBD1. Germline CDR1 and CDR2: SGHVS and FQNEAQ. Losses at the gene ends were 5 bases for V and 4 bases for J; bases not matched to a gene: 10. The CDR3 totals 15 residues. The CDR3 here is CASSKPGQPSYGYTF. The DNA for the CDR3 is TGTGCCAGCAGCAAACCGGGACAGCCGAGCTATGGCTACACCTTC.

The chain couples TRBV11-2 to TRBJ2-7; D may correspond to TRBD1 or TRBD2 (5 bases each). The CDR3 runs 16 residues. V shed 5 bases and J shed 0 bases, with 17 bases lying between them. Germline assignment: CDR1 SGHAT and CDR2 FQNNGV. The CDR3 bases are TGTGCCAGCAGCACGACGCTGGGGGAAAGCTCCTACGAGCAGTACTTC. This gives the protein CASSTTLGESSYEQYF.

V is TRBV6-6 and J is TRBJ2-1; D unresolved. V lost 7 bases and J 1 base, leaving 11 bases between the germline ends. The CDR3 is 14 amino acids. The germline V gene has CDR1 MNHNY and CDR2 SVGAGI (reference sequence). The CDR3 nucleotides read TGTGCCAGCACCTCGGAGTTATCCTACAATGAGCAGTTCTTC. Protein sequence: CASTSELSYNEQFF.

V is TRBV5-1 and J is TRBJ2-1; 9 bases match TRBD2. This CDR3 contains 15 residues. With V trimmed by 0 bases and J by 7 bases, 5 bases remained unmatched. In germline, CDR1 is SGHRS, CDR2 YFSETQ. The CDR3 DNA reads TGCGCCAGCAGCTTGGTGTTAGCGGGAGTGAATGAGCAGTTCTTC. Encoded protein: CASSLVLAGVNEQFF.

This clone was detected only a few times. V and J are TRBV7-6 and TRBJ2-7; D perhaps matches TRBD2 (6 bases). This CDR3 comprises 16 residues. Trimming took 2 bases from V and 1 from J, leaving 15 bases between them. Germline V gives CDR1 SGHVS, CDR2 FNYEAQ. The CDR3: CASSLTSALASYEQYF. In DNA, the CDR3 is TGTGCCAGCAGCTTAACGTCGGCGCTAGCGTCCTACGAGCAGTACTTC.

The chain employs TRBV10-1 and TRBJ2-1, with D possibly TRBD2 on 6 matching bases. The CDR3 sequence is 13 residues long. V dropped 2 bases and J dropped 12 bases, with 14 bases sitting between them. The germline V gene encodes CDR1 WNHNN and CDR2 SYGVQD (reference sequence). This chain's CDR3 is CASSEGLMGRQFF. CDR3 DNA: TGCGCCAGCAGTGAGGGACTAATGGGGAGGCAGTTCTTC.

The rearrangement links TRBV4-2 to TRBJ2-1; 13 nucleotides match TRBD2. Germline assignment: CDR1 LGHNA and CDR2 YNFKEQ. This CDR3 spans 15 amino acids. V shed 4 bases, J shed 4 bases, and the junction held 1 base outside the gene matches. The CDR3 DNA is TGTGCCAGCAGCCCGGGACTAGCGGGGTACAATGAGCAGTTCTTC. It translates to CASSPGLAGYNEQFF.

The chain is built from TRBV6-5 and TRBJ1-1, with TRBD1 as a possible D gene (5 bases). The CDR3 contains 13 residues. CDR1 and CDR2 from the germline V gene are MNHEY and SVGAGI. The ends were cut back, 6 bases at V and 5 bases at J, with 13 bases in the middle. CDR3: CASSRAERTEAFF. The CDR3 nucleotides read TGTGCCAGCAGCAGGGCGGAAAGAACTGAAGCTTTCTTT.

This chain uses TRBV7-9 with TRBJ1-5; D ambiguous. In germline, CDR1 is SEHNR, CDR2 FQNEAQ (reference sequence). The CDR3 is 13 residues long. V shed 6 bases and J shed 2 bases, with 8 bases lying between them. The CDR3 loop is CASSPDGNQPQHF. CDR3 bases: TGTGCCAGCAGTCCCGACGGCAATCAGCCCCAGCATTTT. Drawing the rest from reference TRBV7-9 and TRBJ1-5, the complete variable domain is DTGVSQNPRHKITKRGQNVTFRCDPISEHNRLYWYRQTLGQGPEFLTYFQNEAQLEKSRLLSDRFSAERPKGSFSTLEIQRTEQGDSAMYLCASSPDGNQPQHFGDGTRLSIL.

The J gene is TRBJ2-2, the V gene TRBV7-2, with D perhaps TRBD2 (6 bases). The CDR3 extends over 18 amino acids. The germline gives CDR1 SGHTA, CDR2 FQGNSA. The germline V and J ends were trimmed by 5 bases and 0 bases, with 19 bases remaining between them. In DNA, the CDR3 is TGTGCCAGCAGCCCACGTAGTAGCGGCAATCCGAACACCGGGGAGCTGTTTTTT. This sequence encodes CASSPRSSGNPNTGELFF.

The chain has TRBV6-5 and TRBJ1-1; D unclear. V lost 6 bases and J lost 1, with 12 bases in between. CDR1 is MNHEY and CDR2 is SVGAGI in the germline V gene. The CDR3 has 14 residues. For the CDR3, the DNA is TGTGCCAGCAGGCCCTCTCACCGGAACACTGAAGCTTTCTTT. Translated: CASRPSHRNTEAFF.

This chain connects TRBV9 to TRBJ2-1; TRBD2 matches 12 bases. V dropped 2 bases and J dropped 6; count of bases not matched to a gene: 6. CDR3 length equals 16 residues. Germline values: CDR1 SGDLS, CDR2 YYNGEE. CDR3 sequence (DNA): TGTGCCAGCAGCGTCGACCCTAGCGGGAGGGGCAATGAGCAGTTCTTC. Its translation: CASSVDPSGRGNEQFF.